A selection of T cell receptor beta chains follows, all from one sample in a study of shared clonotypes between healthy human individuals. The protocol was immunoSEQ multiplex PCR, while the TCRdb copy is restricted to in-frame clones and leaves out a portion. The sample lists roughly 1,100,000 clones; around 75% were seen once. Sequenced: memory CD4+ T cells sorted from blood. The source is a man between 18 and 35 years old in good health. CDR3s include the opening cysteine and the closing phenylalanine or tryptophan. The D gene is left open where the match is weak. The size entry is marked missing in some rows and otherwise reads once, few, many or a size class.

J gene,CDR3 length,V gene,D gene,clone size,CDR3 protein,CDR3 DNA
TRBJ2-1,16,TRBV7-9,TRBD2,once,CASSGTGLAGYNEQFF,TGTGCCAGCAGCGGGACGGGACTAGCGGGTTACAATGAGCAGTTCTTC
TRBJ1-2,15,TRBV27,-,-,CASSLEFTSPYGYTF,TGTGCCAGCAGTTTGGAGTTTACCTCCCCCTATGGCTACACCTTC
TRBJ2-7,13,TRBV10-3,-,-,CASGLAAGDEQYF,TGTGCCTCAGGACTGGCCGCCGGGGACGAGCAGTACTTC
TRBJ1-2,15,TRBV7-9,TRBD1,-,CASSETGAANYGYTF,TGTGCCAGCAGCGAAACAGGGGCAGCTAACTATGGCTACACCTTC
TRBJ2-3,15,TRBV11-2,-,-,CASSFTGQGRDTQYF,TGTGCCAGCAGCTTTACGGGGCAGGGGAGGGATACGCAGTATTTT
TRBJ1-2,15,TRBV7-9,-,-,CASSLASTVNYGYTF,TGTGCCAGCAGCTTAGCGTCTACCGTTAACTATGGCTACACCTTC
TRBJ2-7,16,TRBV5-6,-,-,CASSLGTGQVTYEQYF,TGTGCCAGCAGCTTGGGAACGGGCCAGGTTACCTACGAGCAGTACTTC
TRBJ1-1,16,TRBV4-1,-,-,CATAPRETAANTEAFF,TGCGCCACCGCGCCCAGAGAGACAGCCGCGAACACTGAAGCTTTCTTT
TRBJ1-4,14,TRBV30,-,few,CAWSVGGPNEKLFF,TGTGCCTGGAGTGTCGGGGGCCCGAATGAAAAACTGTTTTTT
TRBJ2-3,15,TRBV27,TRBD1,-,CATSGATGGGDTQYF,TGTGCCACCTCTGGGGCGACAGGGGGCGGAGATACGCAGTATTTT
TRBJ2-7,15,TRBV6-1,TRBD2,-,CASSRFSSGSYEQYF,TGTGCCAGCAGTCGCTTCTCTAGCGGAAGCTACGAGCAGTACTTC
TRBJ2-3,17,TRBV5-1,TRBD2,many,CASSLGPSGRGTDTQYF,TGCGCCAGCAGCTTGGGGCCTAGCGGGAGAGGAACAGATACGCAGTATTTT
TRBJ2-1,13,TRBV5-1,-,-,CASSLSGYNEQFF,TGCGCCAGCAGCCTGTCAGGGTACAATGAGCAGTTCTTC
TRBJ1-2,14,TRBV6-5,-,-,CASSSQPQILSYTF,TGTGCCAGCAGTTCCCAGCCCCAAATCCTCTCCTACACCTTC
TRBJ2-3,14,TRBV7-2,-,-,CASSSGLNTDTQYF,TGTGCCAGCAGCTCTGGACTCAACACAGATACGCAGTATTTT
TRBJ2-7,15,TRBV6-6,TRBD1,-,CASSYSDRGPYEQYF,TGTGCCAGCAGTTACTCAGACAGGGGACCCTACGAGCAGTACTTC
TRBJ1-2,11,TRBV2,-,-,CASSYSVGYTF,TGTGCCAGCAGTTATAGTGTTGGCTACACCTTC
TRBJ1-6,15,TRBV28,TRBD1,-,CASSLRTGGGSPLHF,TGTGCCAGCAGTCTCCGGACAGGCGGGGGGTCACCCCTCCACTTT
TRBJ2-1,14,TRBV7-9,-,-,CASSGRGIRNEQFF,TGTGCCAGCAGCGGACGGGGTATCCGGAATGAGCAGTTCTTC
TRBJ2-1,14,TRBV5-1,-,-,CASSLRSTDNEQFF,TGCGCCAGCAGCTTAAGATCGACAGACAATGAGCAGTTCTTC
TRBJ1-5,14,TRBV5-1,-,-,CASSPGQLDQPQHF,TGCGCCAGCAGCCCAGGACAGCTTGATCAGCCCCAGCATTTT
TRBJ2-3,14,TRBV18,-,-,CASSPGFATDTQYF,TGTGCCAGCTCGCCAGGGTTCGCAACAGATACGCAGTATTTT
TRBJ2-7,17,TRBV7-8,-,-,CASSLAIGGQPIYEQYF,TGTGCCAGCAGCCTAGCTATTGGGGGACAACCTATCTACGAGCAGTACTTC
TRBJ2-1,14,TRBV19,TRBD2,few,CASSKAREKIEQFF,TGTGCCAGTAGTAAGGCGCGGGAGAAGATTGAGCAGTTCTTC
TRBJ2-5,14,TRBV2,-,-,CASRISGSLQTQYF,TGTGCCAGCAGGATTTCGGGAAGCCTACAGACCCAGTACTTC
TRBJ1-4,15,TRBV5-1,TRBD1,-,CASSLEGAANEKLFF,TGCGCCAGCAGCTTGGAGGGGGCGGCTAATGAAAAACTGTTTTTT
TRBJ1-6,15,TRBV30,-,-,CAWSQSGSQGSPLHF,TGTGCCTGGAGTCAATCCGGGTCCCAGGGTTCACCCCTCCACTTT
TRBJ2-1,14,TRBV11-3,-,once,CASSFSSAYNEQFF,TGTGCCAGCAGTTTCTCCAGCGCCTACAATGAGCAGTTCTTC
TRBJ1-1,13,TRBV12-5,-,once,CASGQRMNTEAFF,TGTGCTAGTGGACAGAGAATGAACACTGAAGCTTTCTTT
TRBJ2-1,15,TRBV4-1,TRBD2,-,CASSLTSGAYNEQFF,TGCGCCAGCAGTCTGACTAGCGGGGCTTACAATGAGCAGTTCTTC
TRBJ1-1,13,TRBV6-6,-,-,CASNLPGGTEAFF,TGTGCCAGCAACCTCCCGGGTGGGACTGAAGCTTTCTTT
TRBJ2-3,16,TRBV10-1,-,-,CASSESFVGYTDTQYF,TGCGCCAGCAGTGAGTCGTTTGTGGGCTACACAGATACGCAGTATTTT
TRBJ1-1,14,TRBV18,-,-,CASSPGLMNTEAFF,TGTGCCAGCTCACCAGGACTCATGAACACTGAAGCTTTCTTT
TRBJ1-1,15,TRBV7-9,TRBD1,-,CASSLGSGGSPEAFF,TGTGCCAGCAGCTTAGGCTCAGGGGGCTCCCCTGAAGCTTTCTTT
TRBJ1-3,14,TRBV15,-,-,CATSSGGQGNTIYF,TGTGCCACCAGCAGCGGGGGCCAGGGAAACACCATATATTTT
TRBJ1-6,14,TRBV2,-,few,CASSDSVTHAPLHF,TGTGCCAGCAGTGACTCCGTGACCCACGCACCCCTCCACTTT
TRBJ1-1,13,TRBV6-5,-,-,CASSQNRAREAFF,TGTGCCAGCAGTCAAAACAGGGCCCGCGAAGCTTTCTTT
TRBJ2-3,14,TRBV27,TRBD2,-,CASKTLASTDTQYF,TGTGCCAGCAAGACACTAGCGAGCACAGATACGCAGTATTTT
TRBJ1-1,13,TRBV27,-,-,CASSLPGNTEAFF,TGTGCCAGCAGTTTACCAGGGAACACTGAAGCTTTCTTT
TRBJ2-5,19,TRBV2,TRBD2,-,CASSSSTGLAGGLWETQYF,TGTGCCAGCAGTTCCTCCACCGGACTAGCGGGGGGGCTGTGGGAGACCCAGTACTTC
TRBJ2-1,15,TRBV4-1,-,-,CASSQEVGTYNEQFF,TGCGCCAGCAGCCAGGAGGTAGGAACCTACAATGAGCAGTTCTTC
TRBJ2-7,14,TRBV9,-,-,CASSVVANSYEQYF,TGTGCCAGCAGCGTAGTTGCGAACTCCTACGAGCAGTACTTC
TRBJ2-2,17,TRBV19,-,-,CASSISYFNLNTGELFF,TGTGCCAGTAGTATCAGCTACTTCAATTTAAACACCGGGGAGCTGTTTTTT
TRBJ1-2,14,TRBV15,TRBD1,many,CATSGQGAFVGYTF,TGTGCCACCAGCGGACAGGGGGCCTTCGTGGGCTACACCTTC
TRBJ1-1,11,TRBV30,-,-,CAGGGGTEAFF,TGTGCTGGGGGGGGCGGCACTGAAGCTTTCTTT
TRBJ2-3,15,TRBV19,TRBD1,-,CASSIGQGLGDTQYF,TGTGCCAGTAGTATTGGACAGGGATTAGGAGATACGCAGTATTTT
TRBJ1-4,13,TRBV4-1,-,-,CASSLWESEKLFF,TGCGCCAGCAGCCTATGGGAGAGTGAAAAACTGTTTTTT
TRBJ1-6,13,TRBV7-8,-,-,CASSNGQNSPLHF,TGTGCCAGCAGCAACGGACAGAATTCACCCCTCCACTTT
TRBJ1-4,16,TRBV10-3,-,-,CAISESGGVDNEKLFF,TGTGCCATCAGTGAGTCGGGGGGAGTGGATAATGAAAAACTGTTTTTT
TRBJ2-7,16,TRBV4-1,TRBD2,-,CASSQERLAGYHEQYF,TGCGCCAGCAGCCAAGAGAGACTAGCGGGATATCACGAGCAGTACTTC
TRBJ1-2,14,TRBV11-2,TRBD1,-,CASSLLTGGYGYTF,TGTGCCAGCAGCTTGTTGACAGGGGGCTATGGCTACACCTTC
TRBJ2-7,13,TRBV6-5,-,-,CASIRPGSYEQYF,TGTGCCAGCATCCGCCCGGGATCCTACGAGCAGTACTTC
TRBJ2-7,14,TRBV5-1,-,-,CASNPDSASYEQYF,TGCGCCAGCAACCCCGACAGCGCTTCCTACGAGCAGTACTTC
TRBJ1-6,16,TRBV14,-,-,CASSRLDSFGNSPLHF,TGTGCCAGCAGCCGCTTGGACAGCTTCGGAAATTCACCCCTCCACTTT
TRBJ1-5,14,TRBV11-2,-,-,CASSLDRPEGPQHF,TGTGCCAGCAGTCTCGACAGGCCAGAGGGGCCCCAGCATTTT